This TCR beta chain emerged from a study of blood T cell repertoires in COVID-19. At the level of the study: From T cells, B-cell-depleted T cells, or PBMCs came the material, which was cDNA or gDNA.

Trimming removed 5 bases at V and 3 bases at J, with 13 bases between. The CDR3 is 15 residues long. The germline V gene encodes CDR1 LNHDA and CDR2 SQIVND (reference sequence). Cohort 3 recovered donors had two negative PCRs, clearance, or symptom resolution. Repertoires were generated with immunoSEQ multiplex PCR, while TCRdb's copy carries only in-frame clones and drops some. The sample carries around 150,000 clones, roughly four fifths recorded once. The rearrangement links TRBV19 to TRBJ1-4; D ambiguous. The specimen was PBMCs or T cells enriched from blood (not recorded which). This clonotype was obtained from a man between 50 and 59 years old who had recovered from COVID-19. The CDR3, as DNA: TGTGCCAGTAGTCTAAGACATTCAGCTAATGAAAAACTGTTTTTT. Protein sequence: CASSLRHSANEKLFF.